Below, 31 T cell receptor beta chains from the same sample are listed, as sequenced in a study of T cell repertoires in cytomegalovirus infection. TCRdb re-analysed the reads in MiXCR, keeping a single row per CDR3 protein. The sample has 350,000 to 450,000 distinct CDR3 sequences; less than 20% are singletons. The sample comprised PBMCs. These receptors were obtained from a human donor in good health (CMV status not recorded). Some clones in this sample may be carry-over from other donors' samples.

V gene TRBV4-2 combines with J gene TRBJ2-2; 7 bases are shared with TRBD2. Per the germline V gene, CDR1 is LGHNA and CDR2 is YNFKEQ. The CDR3 length is 16 residues. V was clipped by 2 bases and J by 7 bases; unmatched bases: 10. The chain's CDR3 is CASSQLSTSNVGELFF. The DNA of the CDR3 is TGTGCCAGCAGCCAATTATCGACTAGCAATGTCGGGGAGCTGTTTTTT.

This clonotype has a handful of counts. The rearrangement uses TRBV9 and TRBJ2-3, with D unclear. The CDR3 contains 15 residues. Trimming cost V 2 bases and J 0 bases, with 10 bases left between them. Germline CDR1 and CDR2: SGDLS and YYNGEE. The CDR3 DNA sequence: TGTGCCAGCAGCGTTCGTGGCGTTAGCACAGATACGCAGTATTTT. Translated, it gives CASSVRGVSTDTQYF.

This clonotype turned up a few times. The chain carries TRBV6-5 and TRBJ1-2; D gene unclear. The CDR3 totals 13 residues. The germline V and J ends were trimmed by 6 bases and 2 bases, with 10 bases remaining between them. Germline CDR1 is MNHEY and CDR2 is SVGAGI. DNA for the CDR3: TGTGCCAGCAGGGCCGAAAAAAACTATGGCTACACCTTC. Its protein product is CASRAEKNYGYTF.

This clonotype was observed a few times. The chain is built from TRBV20-1 and TRBJ2-2; 12 bases are a match to TRBD2. The ends lost 1 base at V and 4 bases at J; junction bases unmatched: 4. The CDR3 covers 16 residues. Germline V gene sequence: CDR1 DFQATT, CDR2 SNEGSKA (reference sequence). The CDR3 nucleotides are TGCAGTGCTAGAGCGGCTAGCGGGAGGGCCACCGGGGAGCTGTTTTTT. Protein product: CSARAASGRATGELFF.

This clonotype was observed a few times. The gene calls are TRBV19 and TRBJ1-6; TRBD1 matches at 10 bases. The J segment lost 6 bases and the V segment lost 4 bases, leaving 6 bases of the junction unmatched. The V gene's germline CDR1 is LNHDA and CDR2 SQIVND (reference sequence). This CDR3 comprises 16 residues. The CDR3 sequence is CASSTRQGARNSPLHF. CDR3 bases: TGTGCCAGTAGTACCCGACAGGGGGCTCGTAATTCACCCCTCCACTTT.

This clonotype was seen just once. This rearrangement joins TRBV4-3 to TRBJ2-1; 7 bases map to TRBD1. CDR3 size: 13 residues. Per the germline V gene, CDR1 is LGHNA and CDR2 is YSLEER. J gave up 9 bases and V 1 base, and 3 bases lay outside the gene matches. CDR3 DNA sequence: TGCGCCAGCAGCCAAGTATCAGGGGGTGAGCAGTTCTTC. Residues: CASSQVSGGEQFF.

This clonotype came up a few times. The CDR3 DNA reads as TGTGCCAGCAGCCTCCCTGGGGAGCAGTTCTTC. The encoded protein is CASSLPGEQFF. This chain joins TRBV7-2 and TRBJ2-1; D remains ambiguous. CDR1 and CDR2 (germline): SGHTA, FQGNSA. The V and J ends lost 5 bases and 10 bases respectively, with 9 bases between them. There are 11 residues in the CDR3.

About this clonotype: This may stem from a read error, because a much larger clone lies one nucleotide away. The chain is built from TRBV7-6 and TRBJ2-2; D uncertain. This CDR3 comprises 14 residues. Germline V CDR1 and CDR2: SGHVS, FNYEAQ. V gave up 11 bases and J gave up 6 bases, with 19 bases separating them. The CDR3, as DNA: TGTGCCGGTGGGAACCCTATACGGGCCGGGGAGCTGTTTTTT. Residues: CAGGNPIRAGELFF.

V gene TRBV9 combines with J gene TRBJ2-7, with TRBD2 matching 10 bases. The CDR3 is made up of 14 amino acids. Germline values: CDR1 SGDLS, CDR2 YYNGEE. J lost 1 base, V lost 4 bases, and 2 bases had no gene match. DNA for the CDR3: TGTGCCAGCAGCCTAGCGGGAGCGTCCTACGAGCAGTACTTC. Encoded protein: CASSLAGASYEQYF.

This clonotype was detected ten times or more. The rearrangement uses TRBV7-2 and TRBJ1-2; D is possibly TRBD1 (6 bases). The CDR3 runs to 14 residues. The V end was cut by 5 bases, the J end by 2 bases, with 12 bases between. The V gene's germline CDR1 is SGHTA and CDR2 FQGNSA. The CDR3 nucleotides are TGTGCCAGCAGCAGTTTGAGGGGGAACTATGGCTACACCTTC. Protein: CASSSLRGNYGYTF.

The rearrangement links TRBV19 to TRBJ2-3, with 14 bases that match TRBD2. After removal of 1 base from V and 6 bases from J, the junction contained 0 bases not matched to a gene. CDR3 length: 15 amino acids. CDR1 LNHDA and CDR2 SQIVND come from the germline V gene (reference sequence). CDR3 sequence (DNA): TGTGCCAGTAGTATAGGACTAGCGGGAGGGGATACGCAGTATTTT. Its translation: CASSIGLAGGDTQYF.

V usage is TRBV5-1 and J usage is TRBJ1-2; tentatively, D is TRBD1 (6 bases). The CDR3 loop spans 16 amino acids. Looked up from germline, CDR1 is SGHRS and CDR2 is YFSETQ. Trimming shortened V by 7 bases and J by 2 bases, and 21 bases separated the two germline ends. The CDR3 DNA sequence: TGCGCCAGCGCATACAGGGATCCGGGAGCAAACTATGGCTACACCTTC. Translation: CASAYRDPGANYGYTF.

This chain connects TRBV20-1 to TRBJ2-7; either TRBD1 or TRBD2 may fit D (5 bases each). V dropped 6 bases and J dropped 3 bases, with 18 bases sitting between them. Germline CDR1 and CDR2: DFQATT and SNEGSKA (reference sequence). This CDR3 contains 14 residues. Written as DNA, the CDR3 is TGCAGTGCAACGGGGCCTCAGCGGAACTACGAGCAGTACTTC. Translating it yields CSATGPQRNYEQYF.

This clonotype showed up many times. The V gene is TRBV7-9, the J gene TRBJ1-5; 10 bases agree with TRBD1. Germline assignment: CDR1 SEHNR and CDR2 FQNEAQ (reference sequence). The CDR3 is made up of 16 amino acids. The V gene end was trimmed by 4 bases and the J gene end by 7 bases; junction bases not matched to a gene: 10. This chain's CDR3 is CASSSPGQGYSQPQHF. Here the CDR3 DNA reads TGTGCCAGCAGCTCTCCGGGACAGGGGTACAGCCAGCCCCAGCATTTT.

This clonotype was seen only a few times. The genes are TRBV7-9 and TRBJ2-5, with 10 bases identical to TRBD1. The CDR3 has 17 amino acids. The V segment lost 4 bases and the J segment 3 bases; nucleotides outside the gene matches: 11. Germline CDR1 and CDR2: SEHNR and FQNEAQ (reference sequence). The CDR3 region is CASSSLPLTGGEETQYF. CDR3 coding DNA: TGTGCCAGCAGCTCTCTCCCTCTGACAGGGGGCGAAGAGACCCAGTACTTC.

This chain joins TRBV7-9 and TRBJ2-7; 7 bases map to TRBD2. Germline CDR1 is SEHNR and CDR2 is FQNEAQ (reference sequence). The CDR3 runs 14 residues. V lost 4 bases to trimming and J lost 8 bases; unmatched junction nucleotides: 11. For the CDR3, the DNA is TGTGCCAGCAGCTCAAGCGGGGATTACGTCAAGCAGTACTTC. Translated, it gives CASSSSGDYVKQYF.

This clonotype occurred many times. V and J are TRBV7-2 and TRBJ2-2, with D possibly being TRBD1 or TRBD2 (6 bases each). The CDR3 length is 15 residues. CDR1 and CDR2 from the germline V gene are SGHTA and FQGNSA. V was pared by 3 bases and J by 2 bases, with 10 bases between. CDR3 residues: CASSFAGQNTGELFF. CDR3 nucleotides: TGTGCCAGCAGCTTTGCGGGACAAAACACCGGGGAGCTGTTTTTT.

This clonotype came up many times. V usage is TRBV27 and J usage is TRBJ2-1; 7 bases are a match to TRBD1. Germline loops: CDR1 MNHEY, CDR2 SMNVEV (reference sequence). V gave up 6 bases and J gave up 8 bases; unmatched junction bases: 7. The CDR3 spans 13 residues. The CDR3 bases are TGTGCCAGCAGACTGACAGGGTTACATGAGCAGTTCTTC. It codes for CASRLTGLHEQFF.

This clonotype came up a few times. This rearrangement joins TRBV5-6 to TRBJ1-1; D gene ambiguous. Trimming stripped 3 bases from V and 4 bases from J, with 13 bases between. CDR3 size: 14 residues. Germline-derived CDR1 and CDR2 are SGHDT and YYEEEE. The CDR3 here is CASSSTRIGTEAFF. The CDR3 bases are TGTGCCAGCAGCTCGACAAGGATTGGCACTGAAGCTTTCTTT.

The chain recombines TRBV11-2 with TRBJ2-3, with 14 bases identical to TRBD2. CDR1 and CDR2 from the germline V gene are SGHAT and FQNNGV. With 5 bases clipped from V and 0 bases from J, the junction kept 4 bases outside the gene matches. The CDR3 sequence is 17 residues long. CDR3 nucleotide sequence: TGTGCCAGCAGCCGAAGACTAGCGGGGGGGAGCACAGATACGCAGTATTTT. Translated, it gives CASSRRLAGGSTDTQYF.

The chain carries TRBV5-1 and TRBJ2-1; D not resolved. This CDR3 spans 14 amino acids. Germline CDR1 is SGHRS and CDR2 is YFSETQ. The V end was cut by 8 bases, the J end by 0 bases, with 12 bases between. The CDR3 reads CASTLDHSYNEQFF. The DNA for the CDR3 is TGCGCCAGTACCCTTGACCACTCCTACAATGAGCAGTTCTTC.

At least ten counts were recorded for this clonotype. The rearrangement links TRBV5-5 to TRBJ2-7; 9 nucleotides match TRBD1. The CDR3 extends over 13 amino acids. J lost 5 bases, V lost 4 bases, and 4 bases had no gene match. The germline gives CDR1 SGHKS, CDR2 YYEKEE (reference sequence). CDR3 bases: TGTGCCAGCAGCCCGGACAGGGGAGACGAGCAGTACTTC. It yields the protein CASSPDRGDEQYF.

This clonotype has only a few counts. This chain connects TRBV7-8 to TRBJ1-1; D gene unclear. CDR3 size: 13 residues. Germline CDR1 SGHVS, CDR2 FQNEAQ. V gave up 5 bases and J gave up 5 bases, with 12 bases separating them. In nucleotides, the CDR3 is TGTGCCAGCAGCCCACCACCAAGGACTGAAGCTTTCTTT. It yields the protein CASSPPPRTEAFF. Together with reference TRBV7-8 and TRBJ1-1, the CDR3 gives the full variable domain: GAGVSQSPRYKVAKRGQDVALRCDPISGHVSLFWYQQALGQGPEFLTYFQNEAQLDKSGLPSDRFFAERPEGSVSTLKIQRTQQEDSAVYLCASSPPPRTEAFFGQGTRLTVV.

The chain employs TRBV7-8 and TRBJ2-1; 7 bases fit TRBD1. Germline-derived CDR1 and CDR2 are SGHVS and FQNEAQ. This CDR3 has 15 residues. V dropped 5 bases and J dropped 8; count of bases not matched to a gene: 12. This CDR3 reads CASSGPTGNFDEQFF. In DNA form, the CDR3 reads TGTGCCAGCAGCGGTCCGACAGGGAATTTCGATGAGCAGTTCTTC.

The genes are TRBV2 and TRBJ1-1, with a possible D match to TRBD1 (5 bases). Per the germline V gene, CDR1 is SNHLY and CDR2 is FYNNEI. The V end was cut by 9 bases, the J end by 1 base, with 21 bases between. The CDR3 loop spans 16 amino acids. The CDR3 DNA reads TGTGCCAGGCTAGGGGACCGAAGTAGACGGAACACTGAAGCTTTCTTT. Protein: CARLGDRSRRNTEAFF. Full variable domain (rest looked up from reference TRBV2 and TRBJ1-1): EPEVTQTPSHQVTQMGQEVILRCVPISNHLYFYWYRQILGQKVEFLVSFYNNEISEKSEIFDDQFSVERPDGSNFTLKIRSTKLEDSAMYFCARLGDRSRRNTEAFFGQGTRLTVV.

In its sample, this clonotype was seen a few times. The V and J genes are TRBV6-1 and TRBJ2-2; D gene ambiguous. From germline, CDR1 is MNHNS and CDR2 SASEGT. The V end was cut by 8 bases, the J end by 5 bases, with 18 bases between. The CDR3 is 15 residues long. The DNA of the CDR3 is TGTGCCAGCGGCCTAGAGAGAGTTTGGACCGGGGAGCTGTTTTTT. Its translation: CASGLERVWTGELFF.

This clonotype was seen many times. V gene TRBV12-5 combines with J gene TRBJ2-1, with 9 bases fitting TRBD2. V shed 0 bases, J shed 8 bases, and the junction held 8 bases outside the gene matches. There are 16 residues in the CDR3. Germline V gives CDR1 LGHNT, CDR2 FRNRAP. In DNA form, the CDR3 reads TGTGCTAGTGGTTTGGTAAGGGGCGGGGGGGCTCATGAGCAGTTCTTC. Amino acids: CASGLVRGGGAHEQFF.

The chain links TRBV7-2 to TRBJ2-7; D call uncertain. The CDR3 is made up of 13 amino acids. V gave up 4 bases and J gave up 3 bases, with 10 bases separating them. The germline V gene encodes CDR1 SGHTA and CDR2 FQGNSA. The CDR3 DNA reads as TGTGCCAGCAGCTGGAAAAGGGACTACGAGCAGTACTTC. It yields the protein CASSWKRDYEQYF.

This clonotype came up many times. As DNA, the CDR3 is TGTGCCAGTGTCGGACAGTTTGCGGCCTACGAGCAGTACTTC. This gives the protein CASVGQFAAYEQYF. The rearrangement uses TRBV6-1 and TRBJ2-7, with D possibly TRBD1 on 6 matching bases. This CDR3 comprises 14 residues. V was clipped by 9 bases and J by 2 bases, with 17 bases between them. From germline, CDR1 is MNHNS and CDR2 SASEGT.

This clonotype has ten or more counts. The chain uses TRBV6-5 and TRBJ1-2; D uncertain. The V and J ends lost 2 bases and 6 bases respectively, with 16 bases between them. The germline V gene has CDR1 MNHEY and CDR2 SVGAGI. The CDR3 sequence is 15 residues long. The CDR3 here is CASSYGRVVGDGYTF. The DNA of the CDR3 is TGTGCCAGCAGTTACGGACGGGTAGTAGGCGATGGCTACACCTTC.

This clonotype was recorded at least ten times. The gene calls are TRBV19 and TRBJ2-1, with 9 bases that match TRBD2. Unmatched junction bases numbered 2, after V lost 5 bases and J lost 3 bases. Germline V gives CDR1 LNHDA, CDR2 SQIVND (reference sequence). CDR3 length equals 14 residues. The CDR3 loop reads CASSGGGGYNEQFF. The CDR3 DNA is TGTGCCAGTAGTGGCGGGGGGGGCTACAATGAGCAGTTCTTC.